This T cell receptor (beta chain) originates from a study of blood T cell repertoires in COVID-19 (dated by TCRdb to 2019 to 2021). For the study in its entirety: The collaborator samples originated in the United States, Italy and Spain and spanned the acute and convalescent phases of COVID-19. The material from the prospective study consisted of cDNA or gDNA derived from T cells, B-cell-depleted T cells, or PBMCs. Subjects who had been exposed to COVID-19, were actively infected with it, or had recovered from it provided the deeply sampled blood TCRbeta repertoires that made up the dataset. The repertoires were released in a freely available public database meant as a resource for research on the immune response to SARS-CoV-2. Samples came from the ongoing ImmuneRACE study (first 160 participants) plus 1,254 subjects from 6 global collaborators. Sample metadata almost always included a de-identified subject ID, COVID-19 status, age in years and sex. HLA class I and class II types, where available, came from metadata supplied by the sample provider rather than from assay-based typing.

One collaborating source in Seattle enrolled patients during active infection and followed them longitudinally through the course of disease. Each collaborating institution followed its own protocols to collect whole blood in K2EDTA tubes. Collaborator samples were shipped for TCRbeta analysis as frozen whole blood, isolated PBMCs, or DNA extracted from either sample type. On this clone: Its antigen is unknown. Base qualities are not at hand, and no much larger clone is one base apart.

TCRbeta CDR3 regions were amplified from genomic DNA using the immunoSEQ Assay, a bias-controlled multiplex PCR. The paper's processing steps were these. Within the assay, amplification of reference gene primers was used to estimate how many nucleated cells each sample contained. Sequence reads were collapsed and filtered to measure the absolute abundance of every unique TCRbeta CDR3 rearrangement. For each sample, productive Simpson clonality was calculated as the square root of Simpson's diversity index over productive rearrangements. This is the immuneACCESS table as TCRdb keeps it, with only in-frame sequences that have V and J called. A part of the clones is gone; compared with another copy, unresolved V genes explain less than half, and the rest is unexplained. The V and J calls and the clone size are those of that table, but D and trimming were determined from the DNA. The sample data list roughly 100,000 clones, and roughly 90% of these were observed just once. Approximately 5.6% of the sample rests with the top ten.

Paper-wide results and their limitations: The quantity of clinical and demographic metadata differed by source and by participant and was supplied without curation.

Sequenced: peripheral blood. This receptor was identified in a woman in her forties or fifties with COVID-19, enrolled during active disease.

The bases read TGTGCCAGTAGAGTAGCGGGGACCTACAATGAGCAGTTCTTC. The translation is CASRVAGTYNEQFF. The sequence joins TRBV19 to TRBJ2-1, with TRBD2 matching 8 junction bases. Via the germline V gene (reference sequence), CDR1 is LNHDA and CDR2 SQIVND. Counted from cysteine to phenylalanine, this CDR3 has 14 amino acids. Only the CDR3 portion is preserved as DNA: 42 bases, with reading frame beginning at the first base. Trimming takes 6 bases off V and 2 bases off J; junction bases not matched to a gene: 3.